The next 4 T cell receptor beta chains were all read from a single sample in a study of T cell repertoires in cytomegalovirus infection. These TCRs' antigens remain unknown. TCRdb re-called the reads with MiXCR, one entry per CDR3 protein. The data contain 95,000 to 150,000 distinct CDR3 sequences, about 32% of them singletons. Specimen: CD8+ T cells from cultured PBMCs, collected from culture after CMV antigen stimulation. The receptors originated from a human donor in good health (CMV status not recorded). Some clones in this sample may be carry-over from other donors' samples.

The rearrangement joins TRBV7-9 to TRBJ1-1; TRBD1 might be the D (5 bases). Germline-derived CDR1 and CDR2 are SEHNR and FQNEAQ (reference sequence). V lost 5 bases to trimming and J lost 0 bases, with 13 bases between them. The CDR3 length is 15 residues. CDR3 DNA: TGTGCCAGCAGCCCCGACAGTTACATGAACACTGAAGCTTTCTTT. This codes for CASSPDSYMNTEAFF.

This clonotype occurred a few times. The chain links TRBV12-3 or TRBV12-4 to TRBJ2-2; no clear D gene. V shed 6 bases and J shed 1 base, with 6 bases lying between them. The CDR3 sequence is 13 residues long. The CDR3 sequence is CASSQGNTGELFF. CDR3 coding DNA: TGTGCCAGCAGCCAAGGGAACACCGGGGAGCTGTTTTTT.

Only a few counts were recorded for this clonotype. The rearrangement links TRBV7-9 to TRBJ1-5; 8 nucleotides line up with TRBD1. The CDR3 length is 14 residues. V lost 3 bases and J lost 5; bases outside the gene matches: 3. Germline V CDR1 and CDR2: SEHNR, FQNEAQ (reference sequence). The CDR3: CASSFPGGDQPQHF. The CDR3 DNA sequence: TGTGCCAGCAGCTTTCCAGGGGGCGATCAGCCCCAGCATTTT.

The chain couples TRBV19 to TRBJ2-2, with D possibly matching TRBD2 (5 bases). Germline-derived CDR1 and CDR2 are LNHDA and SQIVND (reference sequence). The CDR3 extends over 15 amino acids. Trimming cost V 7 bases and J 8 bases, with 20 bases left between them. CDR3 DNA sequence: TGTGCCAGTATTGGACTTTCCTGGGGTAGAGGGGAGCTGTTTTTT. Protein: CASIGLSWGRGELFF.